This T cell receptor (beta chain) is from a study of tissue T cells after allogeneic stem cell transplantation (dated by TCRdb to between 2021 and 2023). About the investigation overall: The study profiled TCR beta repertoires across many tissues from research autopsies of patients with and without GVHD, plus mouse models of GVHD. The human part of the study was a prospective observational study with no blinding and no randomization. The investigation overall reported the following: The patient cohort was small and varied clinically, and sampling depth was recognized as a limitation. Few T cell clones were found to be shared across patients, but shared repertoire signatures across patients were revealed in a tissue-specific fashion by motif-based clustering. Blood and spleen T cells captured only a limited portion of the TCR repertoire detected in tissues, in both patients and mice. Within patients, how anatomically similar tissues were was a major factor shaping TCR repertoire composition, regardless of disease or transplant status. The study did not determine which tissue TCRs were alloreactive or antigen-specific, and some clones might have been persisting host cells.

Libraries were prepared through the immunoSEQ multiplex PCR assay. TCRbeta CDR3 sequencing was done by Adaptive Biotechnologies at survey depth, reporting CDR3 sequences, V/J genes, productive frequency and template counts. Amplification of TCR beta CDR3 regions was performed from genomic DNA rather than from RNA. The study's own analysis went as follows. Jensen-Shannon divergence was used to quantify pairwise repertoire overlap between tissues, with a value of 1 indicating complete divergence and a value of 0 indicating identical repertoires. Tissues were clustered by single-linkage agglomerative hierarchical clustering of pairwise JSD values and displayed as dendrograms. GLIPH2 was run on all patient samples with simulation_depth 1000, kmer_min_depth 3 and cdr3_length_cutoff 8, and groups with more than two unique CDR3s were retained. A standardized tissue-overlap score extrapolated Jaccard GLIPH-group overlap across patients to a standard repertoire size of 1000 clones. Associations of diversity with clinical or experimental variables used linear mixed-effect models with tissue fixed effects and individual random effects. The table comes from immuneACCESS by way of TCRdb, which keeps in-frame sequences with V and J called. Part of the clones is missing from these tables; in studies checked, under half for an unresolved V gene and the rest for unknown reasons. V and J calls and clone size follow that table, whereas D and trimming were derived from the DNA. Within this sample are roughly 5,000 clones, with 45% to 50% of them counted one time only. The ten largest clones take up around 3.2% of the sample.

The time point label corresponds to: mouse harvest day 7 after allogeneic transplant. Each mouse graft, delivered by tail vein injection, combined 10^6 splenic CD5+ T cells with 10^7 T-cell-depleted bone marrow cells. To model GVHD in mice, a major MHC-mismatch B6 (H2b) into BALB/c (H2d) model was used, and tissues were profiled at day 7 or 14. Mouse tissues and retro-orbital blood were harvested on day 7 or 14 post-transplant using separate sterile tools per animal; livers were flushed beforehand. Before genomic DNA isolation with the DNeasy Blood & Tissue Kit, mouse tissues were minced with razor blades in buffered saline. Only a few counts were recorded for this clone. This receptor's antigen is unknown. Gene labels and germline sequences for this entry follow the mouse. The sequenced fragment ends 1 residue before the CDR3 boundary, so the rest is inferred from the germline J gene. Including cysteine and phenylalanine, the CDR3 has 14 amino acids. Shown are 39 bases from within the CDR3, in frame from base 1. The germline V gene sets CDR1 to KGHTA and CDR2 to FQNQQP.

Sequencing was performed on skin. This sequence was found in a female BALB/c mouse given C57BL/6 T cells with graft-versus-host disease after an allogeneic hematopoietic cell transplant. The V and J genes are TRBV23 and TRBJ1-3. The CDR3 protein is CSSSQAYSGNTLYF. The DNA read from the CDR3 is TGCTCCAGCAGTCAGGCCTATTCTGGAAATACGCTCTAT.